This TCR beta chain was sequenced for a study of neurological immune-mediated disorders (dated by TCRdb to the late 2010s). In the study overall: Of the approximately 34 multiple sclerosis patients, roughly 30 had relapsing-remitting MS and 3 had secondary progressive MS. Using UMI-based sequencing, the study compared peripheral blood TCR-beta repertoires from patients with HTLV-I-associated myelopathy (HAM/TSP), patients with multiple sclerosis, and healthy controls. The roughly 100 TCR-beta libraries included longitudinal samples, technical triplicates and paired sorted CD4+ and CD8+ T-cell subsets alongside PBMC samples. The cohort included roughly 71 subjects: approximately 15 with HAM/TSP, around 34 with multiple sclerosis, and some 20 healthy controls. The research as a whole found: Phylogenetic analysis grouped repertoires from 18 of 34 MS patients into a cluster of related CDR3 sequences, suggesting a possible repertoire-level signature. The MS cluster was not associated with any clinical or MRI features, and the authors stated that larger cohorts are needed. TCR clonal expansion was highest in HAM/TSP patients and lowest in MS patients, with MS patients falling below even healthy controls. No identical CDR3 amino acid sequences were found to be shared among expanded clones across subjects, suggesting that TCR-beta repertoires were private in all groups.

There are many counts of this clonotype. Its antigen is unknown. Base qualities were left out, and no much larger clone turns up one base away. For the unsorted PBMC libraries, 2 million PBMCs were stored in RNAlater at -80 degrees C until RNA extraction and were used to generate the libraries. Multiple sclerosis patients were enrolled in a US clinical protocol under which disease progression was evaluated by magnetic resonance imaging. PBMCs were separated from peripheral blood using Ficoll-Hypaque density gradient centrifugation and then cryopreserved in liquid nitrogen. cDNA was synthesized by template-switch 5'RACE using a primer with a 10-nucleotide random unique molecular identifier that tagged each TCR transcript. Over 170 million TCR-beta sequences, covering 15-18 subjects, were produced in each sequencing run. The RNeasy kit was used for extraction of total RNA. Using the KAPA Real-time Library Amplification kit, TCR-beta VDJ regions were amplified with primers for the TCR constant region and the 5'RACE anchor. Sample indexes and Illumina adaptors were added in a first PCR, after which library yield was increased in a second PCR. After purification with Ampure beads, the TCR product of roughly 650 bp was size-selected on a 2% E-gel SizeSelection system. Before pooling, library quality was assessed on a Bioanalyzer, concentration was determined with Qubit, and library quantification was performed with the Kapa Library Quantification kit. An Illumina HiSeq 2500 sequenced the libraries paired-end 2 x 150 bp. To increase sequence diversity, roughly 24-32% phiX was spiked into each library pool. The study's own analysis went as follows. Quality-filtered reads were processed with the UMI-based MiGEC pipeline, and over 75% of raw TCR sequences were removed by the MiGEC pipeline during error correction. VDJ genes were aligned to IMGT germline references, and each clonotype was defined by a unique CDR3 amino acid sequence together with V-J genes. Clonal expansion, Shannon diversity and CDR3 relatedness were evaluated with VDJtools (CalcPairwiseDistances, ClusterSamples), while phylogenetic trees were built in CLCbio workbench. A clone was classed as expanded if it had 8 or more unique UMIs, a cutoff based on coefficient-of-variation modelling across technical triplicates. Starting from the raw public reads, TCRdb applied fastp trimming at Q25, assembled clones with MiXCR and retained in-frame beta chains. One record per CDR3 amino acid sequence lists the most common genes and DNA. It is TCRdb's table, rather than the study itself, that gives the V and J calls and clone size. The sample profile shows more than 75,000 distinct CDR3 sequences; under 4.5% of them were found once. The ten largest clones add up to under 3.5% of the sample.

Inclusive of the bounding cysteine and phenylalanine, the CDR3 is 14 residues long. The kept DNA is CDR3 alone, 42 bases in frame from the first base. The germline V gene specifies SGHVS as CDR1 and FNYEAQ as CDR2. Ends trimmed: V by 5 bases, J by 4 bases; bases unmatched to a gene: 8. The chain employs TRBV7-6 and TRBJ2-7; 7 central bases correspond to TRBD1. Sample: PBMCs. This clonotype was sampled from a woman between 50 and 59 years old with multiple sclerosis. Here the CDR3 is given as CASSPRTGSYEQYF. The nucleotide sequence is given as TGTGCCAGCAGCCCGCGGACAGGTTCATACGAGCAGTACTTC.